Listed below are T cell receptor beta chains from one sample, sequenced in a study of shared clonotypes between healthy human individuals. The data were produced by immunoSEQ multiplex PCR, yet TCRdb's version contains in-frame clones alone and is incomplete. The sample includes some 500,000 clones, roughly 78% of them seen just once. The sample was PBMCs. Receptors originate from a middle-aged woman in good health. Some clones in this sample may be carry-over from other donors' samples. The CDR3 runs from the conserved cysteine through the conserved F or W. A D gene is named only where the DNA matches it firmly. Clone size, where shown, is once, few, many, or a class for clones that have expanded.

>TRBD2|TRBV5-1|TRBJ2-3|NA
CASSAGLAGVTDTQYF
TGCGCCAGCAGCGCTGGACTAGCGGGAGTAACAGATACGCAGTATTTT
>NA|TRBV25-1|TRBJ1-4|NA
CASSALKIEKLFF
TGTGCCAGCAGTGCACTCAAAATCGAAAAACTGTTTTTT
>NA|TRBV27|TRBJ1-2|few
CASSLRHPERGYTF
TGTGCCAGCAGTCTCAGACACCCCGAGAGGGGCTACACCTTC
>TRBD1|TRBV19|TRBJ2-6|NA
CASSIGTGGSGANVLTF
TGTGCCAGTAGTATCGGGACAGGGGGCTCTGGGGCCAACGTCCTGACTTTC
>TRBD1|TRBV19|TRBJ2-1|once
CASSARDSYNEQFF
TGTGCCAGTAGTGCCCGGGACAGCTACAATGAGCAGTTCTTC
>TRBD1|TRBV5-5|TRBJ2-5|NA
CASSIPDRAQETQYF
TGTGCCAGCAGCATACCGGACAGGGCACAAGAGACCCAGTACTTC
>TRBD2|TRBV11-3|TRBJ2-3|NA
CASSLSEAGGRTDTQYF
TGTGCCAGCAGCCTTTCAGAAGCGGGAGGTCGCACAGATACGCAGTATTTT
>NA|TRBV2|TRBJ2-3|NA
CATRGRVHTDTQYF
TGTGCCACCCGCGGAAGGGTTCATACAGATACGCAGTATTTT
>NA|TRBV1|TRBJ2-7|many
CTSAGRRYEQYF
TGCACCAGCGCGGGAAGGAGGTACGAGCAGTACTTC
>NA|TRBV20-1|TRBJ2-5|NA
CSATNQETQYF
TGCAGTGCTACCAACCAAGAGACCCAGTACTTC
>NA|TRBV15|TRBJ2-5|NA
CATSRRQYQETQYF
TGTGCCACCAGCAGAAGACAGTACCAAGAGACCCAGTACTTC
>NA|TRBV25-1|TRBJ2-3|NA
CASASDTDTQYF
TGTGCCAGCGCTAGCGACACAGATACGCAGTATTTT
>NA|TRBV19|TRBJ1-5|NA
CASRISAQHF
TGTGCCAGTAGGATCTCAGCCCAGCATTTT
>NA|TRBV2|TRBJ2-1|NA
CASMDVSEQFF
TGTGCCAGCATGGACGTGAGTGAGCAGTTCTTC
>TRBD1|TRBV27|TRBJ1-1|NA
CATPQGKNTEAFF
TGTGCCACCCCACAGGGGAAGAACACTGAAGCTTTCTTT
>NA|TRBV5-1|TRBJ2-3|NA
CASSLAPFWPSTDTQYF
TGCGCCAGCAGCTTGGCACCTTTCTGGCCTAGCACAGATACGCAGTATTTT
>NA|TRBV2|TRBJ2-2|NA
CASSEEVTGELFF
TGTGCCAGCAGTGAAGAGGTTACCGGGGAGCTGTTTTTT
>TRBD1|TRBV28|TRBJ1-1|NA
CASSRQGRTEAFF
TGTGCCAGCAGTCGACAGGGGAGGACTGAAGCTTTCTTT
>TRBD1|TRBV5-4|TRBJ2-2|NA
CASSPGTGTTGELFF
TGTGCCAGCAGCCCAGGGACAGGGACGACCGGGGAGCTGTTTTTT
>NA|TRBV7-7|TRBJ2-6|NA
CASSPGGANVLTF
TGTGCTAGCAGTCCCGGGGGGGCCAACGTCCTGACTTTC
>TRBD1|TRBV28|TRBJ1-5|NA
CASSSPQGNNQPQHF
TGTGCCAGCAGTTCTCCACAGGGGAACAATCAGCCCCAGCATTTT
>NA|TRBV7-3|TRBJ2-5|NA
CASSRDNQETQYF
TGTGCCAGCAGCCGAGACAACCAAGAGACCCAGTACTTC
>TRBD2|TRBV7-2|TRBJ2-3|NA
CASSSSGRGTDTQYF
TGTGCCAGCAGCTCTAGCGGGAGGGGCACAGATACGCAGTATTTT
>TRBD2|TRBV16|TRBJ2-1|NA
CASSPSSSGNYNEQFF
TGTGCCAGCAGCCCCTCTAGTAGCGGGAATTACAATGAGCAGTTCTTC
>NA|TRBV29-1|TRBJ2-7|once
CSVGHRGGYEQYF
TGCAGCGTTGGTCACAGGGGGGGTTACGAGCAGTACTTC
>TRBD1|TRBV28|TRBJ1-3|NA
CASGRQGSSNTIYF
TGTGCCAGCGGGCGACAGGGTAGTAGTAACACCATATATTTT
>TRBD1|TRBV19|TRBJ2-5|NA
CASAGTGGVVGAWAQYF
TGTGCCAGCGCCGGGACAGGGGGCGTTGTAGGCGCCTGGGCCCAGTACTTC
>TRBD2|TRBV5-6|TRBJ2-5|NA
CASSFAGEGETQYF
TGTGCCAGCAGCTTCGCGGGAGAGGGGGAGACCCAGTACTTC
>TRBD1|TRBV18|TRBJ1-4|NA
CASSLTSGTGTNEKLFF
TGTGCCAGCTCCCTCACTTCCGGGACAGGGACTAATGAAAAACTGTTTTTT
>NA|TRBV7-6|TRBJ1-3|NA
CASSLGFGGNTIYF
TGTGCCAGCAGCTTAGGGTTCGGCGGAAACACCATATATTTT
>TRBD2|TRBV28|TRBJ2-1|once
CASSLLGREWSYNEQFF
TGTGCCAGCAGTTTATTGGGGCGGGAGTGGTCCTACAATGAGCAGTTCTTC
>NA|TRBV18|TRBJ2-1|NA
CASSPSASSYNEQFF
TGTGCCAGCTCACCTAGCGCGAGCTCCTACAATGAGCAGTTCTTC
>NA|TRBV16|TRBJ1-5|NA
CASSQRTDSRHF
TGTGCCAGCAGCCAAAGGACAGATTCCCGGCATTTT
>NA|TRBV7-8|TRBJ1-2|NA
CASSRYENYGYTF
TGTGCCAGCAGCCGATATGAAAACTATGGCTACACCTTC
>NA|TRBV21-1|TRBJ2-7|once
CPQRDRAYEQYF
TGTCCCCAACGGGACAGGGCCTACGAGCAGTACTTC
>NA|TRBV6-5|TRBJ1-1|NA
CASSYGINTEAFF
TGTGCCAGCAGTTACGGGATTAACACTGAAGCTTTCTTT
>TRBD1|TRBV7-6|TRBJ1-1|NA
CASSVVPGQGLAFF
TGTGCCAGCAGCGTAGTCCCGGGACAGGGTCTGGCTTTCTTT
>NA|TRBV30|TRBJ1-1|NA
CAWGKTDEAFF
TGTGCCTGGGGGAAGACAGATGAAGCTTTCTTT
>TRBD1|TRBV5-4|TRBJ2-7|NA
CASSPVAGQVSYEQYF
TGTGCCAGCAGCCCCGTCGCGGGACAGGTCTCCTACGAGCAGTACTTC
>NA|TRBV5-1|TRBJ2-3|NA
CASSKFPLAAIPSTDTQYF
TGCGCCAGCAGCAAATTCCCCTTAGCCGCTATCCCTAGCACAGATACGCAGTATTTT
>TRBD2|TRBV28|TRBJ2-1|NA
CASLVAGETYNEQFF
TGTGCCAGCCTCGTAGCGGGAGAAACATACAATGAGCAGTTCTTC
>TRBD2|TRBV7-3|TRBJ2-1|NA
CASSPSLAGEQFF
TGTGCCAGCAGCCCCTCACTAGCGGGTGAGCAGTTCTTC
>TRBD2|TRBV29-1|TRBJ2-5|NA
CSVGPGGVEETQYF
TGCAGCGTTGGGCCCGGGGGGGTTGAAGAGACCCAGTACTTC
>NA|TRBV4-3|TRBJ1-4|NA
CASSQNTIATNEKLFF
TGCGCCAGCAGCCAAAACACCATTGCAACTAATGAAAAACTGTTTTTT
>TRBD2|TRBV4-1|TRBJ2-3|NA
CASSQDFAGGARTDTQYF
TGCGCCAGCAGCCAAGACTTCGCGGGAGGAGCGAGGACAGATACGCAGTATTTT
>TRBD1|TRBV27|TRBJ1-1|NA
CASSRGQGNTEAFF
TGTGCCAGCAGTCGGGGACAGGGGAACACTGAAGCTTTCTTT
>NA|TRBV5-4|TRBJ2-7|NA
CASSFGVSYEQYF
TGTGCCAGCAGCTTTGGCGTCTCCTACGAGCAGTACTTC
>NA|TRBV7-6|TRBJ2-3|NA
CASSSPGLESMDTQYF
TGTGCCAGCAGCTCCCCCGGACTCGAGAGTATGGATACGCAGTATTTT
>TRBD2|TRBV2|TRBJ2-7|NA
CASSVRLAGEYEQYF
TGTGCCAGCAGTGTCAGGCTAGCGGGAGAGTACGAGCAGTACTTC
>NA|TRBV18|TRBJ1-1|NA
CASSPRGTEGLNTEASF
TGTGCCAGCTCACCACGGGGGACGGAGGGGCTGAACACTGAAGCTTCCTTT
>NA|TRBV11-2|TRBJ2-1|NA
CASSSVVAAEQFF
TGTGCCAGCAGCTCCGTCGTAGCGGCGGAGCAGTTCTTC
>NA|TRBV5-4|TRBJ2-7|NA
CASSSKGLSYEQYF
TGTGCCAGCAGCTCGAAAGGACTATCCTACGAGCAGTACTTC
>NA|TRBV11-2|TRBJ1-2|once
CASSLDRTVGGYTF
TGTGCCAGCAGCTTAGACAGGACAGTTGGAGGCTACACCTTC
>TRBD1|TRBV28|TRBJ1-5|once
CATDGQGANQPQHF
TGTGCCACCGATGGACAGGGGGCGAATCAGCCCCAGCATTTT
>TRBD1|TRBV27|TRBJ1-5|NA
CASSPQGQANQPQHF
TGTGCCAGCAGTCCGCAGGGACAGGCCAATCAGCCCCAGCATTTT